Listed below are T cell receptor beta chains from one sample, sequenced in a study of T cell responses to AZD1222 COVID-19 vaccine. TCRdb keeps only in-frame clones here, not all; method: immunoSEQ multiplex PCR. The data show 150,000 to 200,000 clones, about 89% seen once. Sequenced material: peripheral blood, taken on day 0 of AZD1222 vaccination. The source is an adult in good health. Both conserved end residues are part of each CDR3. The D gene is left open where the match is weak. Clone size is shown for a subset of rows, as once, few, many or a class of expanded clone.

size: -
V: TRBV6-5
D: -
J: TRBJ1-1
CDR3: CASTRATGEAFF
DNA: TGTGCCAGCACTAGGGCCACAGGTGAAGCTTTCTTT

size: -
V: TRBV5-6
D: TRBD2
J: TRBJ2-1
CDR3: CASSLGLAGSHEQFF
DNA: TGTGCCAGCAGCTTGGGACTAGCGGGATCCCATGAGCAGTTCTTC

size: -
V: TRBV5-6
D: TRBD2
J: TRBJ2-5
CDR3: CASSMTSGIMWETQYF
DNA: TGTGCCAGCAGCATGACTAGCGGGATCATGTGGGAGACCCAGTACTTC

size: -
V: TRBV10-1
D: TRBD2
J: TRBJ2-1
CDR3: CASSQAGGPYNEQFF
DNA: TGCGCCAGCAGCCAAGCGGGGGGGCCTTACAATGAGCAGTTCTTC

size: -
V: TRBV11-2
D: TRBD1
J: TRBJ1-1
CDR3: CASSNPAGGTEAFF
DNA: TGTGCCAGCAGCAACCCCGCAGGGGGGACTGAAGCTTTCTTT

size: -
V: TRBV6-2/TRBV6-3
D: -
J: TRBJ1-1
CDR3: CASSPQGSEAFF
DNA: TGTGCCAGCAGTCCCCAGGGCAGTGAAGCTTTCTTT

size: -
V: TRBV24-1
D: TRBD1
J: TRBJ1-2
CDR3: CATSDPTGRNGYTF
DNA: TGTGCCACCAGTGATCCGACAGGGAGGAATGGCTACACCTTC

size: -
V: TRBV15
D: -
J: TRBJ1-4
CDR3: CATSRGGGNNEKLFF
DNA: TGTGCCACCAGCAGAGGAGGAGGGAATAATGAAAAACTGTTTTTT

size: -
V: TRBV9
D: -
J: TRBJ1-2
CDR3: CASSVATGLGGYTF
DNA: TGTGCCAGCAGCGTGGCTACAGGGTTAGGGGGCTACACCTTC

size: -
V: TRBV5-1
D: -
J: TRBJ1-3
CDR3: CASSLAGVRGTIYF
DNA: TGCGCCAGCAGCTTGGCCGGGGTACGGGGCACCATATATTTT

size: -
V: TRBV2
D: TRBD1
J: TRBJ1-2
CDR3: CASSVPDRVLSHGYTF
DNA: TGTGCCAGCAGCGTCCCGGACAGGGTTCTATCCCATGGCTACACCTTC

size: -
V: TRBV3-1/TRBV3-2
D: TRBD1
J: TRBJ1-5
CDR3: CASSPGPGQGSWSNQPQHF
DNA: TGTGCCAGCAGCCCTGGTCCGGGACAGGGGTCCTGGAGCAATCAGCCCCAGCATTTT

size: few
V: TRBV11-2
D: TRBD1
J: TRBJ1-5
CDR3: CASSRGQNSNQPQHF
DNA: TGTGCCAGCAGCCGGGGACAGAATAGCAATCAGCCCCAGCATTTT

size: -
V: TRBV7-3
D: -
J: TRBJ1-2
CDR3: CASSSRTVKGYTF
DNA: TGTGCCAGCAGCTCTAGGACCGTTAAGGGCTACACCTTC

size: -
V: TRBV7-8
D: TRBD1
J: TRBJ2-1
CDR3: CASSRTGPPYNEQFF
DNA: TGTGCCAGCAGCCGGACAGGGCCCCCCTACAATGAGCAGTTCTTC

size: -
V: TRBV5-4
D: -
J: TRBJ1-2
CDR3: CASSLAGSNNYGYTF
DNA: TGTGCCAGCAGCTTGGCCGGCAGTAACAACTATGGCTACACCTTC

size: -
V: TRBV5-8
D: -
J: TRBJ1-2
CDR3: CASSFEAGANYGYTF
DNA: TGTGCCAGCAGCTTCGAGGCAGGAGCTAACTATGGCTACACCTTC

size: few
V: TRBV12-5
D: -
J: TRBJ1-2
CDR3: CASGLVGQVGANYGYTF
DNA: TGTGCTAGTGGTTTGGTAGGGCAGGTTGGAGCTAACTATGGCTACACCTTC

size: -
V: TRBV28
D: TRBD1
J: TRBJ1-5
CDR3: CASSRGTGAYSNQPQHF
DNA: TGTGCCAGCAGTCGGGGGACAGGGGCATATAGCAATCAGCCCCAGCATTTT

size: once
V: TRBV19
D: TRBD2
J: TRBJ2-3
CDR3: CASSIGGGLAGTDTQYF
DNA: TGTGCCAGTAGTATCGGGGGAGGCCTAGCGGGGACAGATACGCAGTATTTT

size: -
V: TRBV19
D: -
J: TRBJ1-5
CDR3: CASSQDYQPQHF
DNA: TGTGCCAGTAGCCAGGATTATCAGCCCCAGCATTTT

size: -
V: TRBV6-1
D: -
J: TRBJ2-5
CDR3: CASSENFGGIETQYF
DNA: TGTGCCAGCAGTGAAAATTTCGGGGGAATCGAGACCCAGTACTTC

size: -
V: TRBV6-2/TRBV6-3
D: -
J: TRBJ2-3
CDR3: CASSYVKKDLRLSSQYF
DNA: TGTGCCAGCAGTTATGTAAAAAAGGACCTACGCCTATCGTCGCAGTATTTT

size: -
V: TRBV19
D: -
J: TRBJ1-1
CDR3: CASSYWMGSKNTEAFF
DNA: TGTGCCAGTAGCTACTGGATGGGTAGTAAGAACACTGAAGCTTTCTTT

size: -
V: TRBV2
D: TRBD2
J: TRBJ2-3
CDR3: CASHVRGGGTDTQYF
DNA: TGTGCCAGCCATGTAAGGGGAGGGGGCACAGATACGCAGTATTTT

size: -
V: TRBV18
D: -
J: TRBJ1-4
CDR3: CASSPREANEKLFF
DNA: TGTGCCAGCTCACCACGGGAGGCTAATGAAAAACTGTTTTTT

size: -
V: TRBV30
D: -
J: TRBJ1-4
CDR3: CAWTGEFNEKLFF
DNA: TGTGCCTGGACGGGAGAGTTTAATGAAAAACTGTTTTTT

size: -
V: TRBV6-1
D: -
J: TRBJ1-5
CDR3: CASSEVRDQPQHF
DNA: TGTGCCAGCAGTGAAGTTAGGGATCAGCCCCAGCATTTT

size: -
V: TRBV6-5
D: -
J: TRBJ1-5
CDR3: CASRQEPYSNQPQHF
DNA: TGTGCCAGCAGGCAAGAACCCTATAGCAATCAGCCCCAGCATTTT

size: -
V: TRBV5-1
D: TRBD1
J: TRBJ1-1
CDR3: CASSSGDRRPTEAFF
DNA: TGCGCCAGCAGCTCGGGGGACAGGCGTCCCACTGAAGCTTTCTTT

size: once
V: TRBV6-6
D: TRBD1
J: TRBJ1-5
CDR3: CASRVRQGGQPQHF
DNA: TGTGCCAGCAGGGTTAGACAGGGGGGTCAGCCCCAGCATTTT

size: -
V: TRBV2
D: -
J: TRBJ1-1
CDR3: CATQVGVMNTEAFF
DNA: TGTGCTACACAAGTGGGAGTCATGAACACTGAAGCTTTCTTT

size: -
V: TRBV24-1
D: -
J: TRBJ1-2
CDR3: CATSGTDTYGYTF
DNA: TGTGCCACCAGTGGGACAGACACATATGGCTACACCTTC

size: -
V: TRBV9
D: -
J: TRBJ1-3
CDR3: CASSPSAGSSGNTIYF
DNA: TGTGCCAGCAGCCCTAGCGCAGGATCCTCTGGAAACACCATATATTTT

size: -
V: TRBV3-1/TRBV3-2
D: -
J: TRBJ1-5
CDR3: CASSQDRGFDQPQHF
DNA: TGTGCCAGCAGCCAAGACAGGGGATTCGATCAGCCCCAGCATTTT

size: once
V: TRBV6-5
D: -
J: TRBJ2-5
CDR3: CASSSAPLETQYF
DNA: TGTGCCAGCAGTTCCGCACCGTTAGAGACCCAGTACTTC

size: -
V: TRBV21-1
D: -
J: TRBJ1-3
CDR3: CASKADSGNTIYF
DNA: TGTGCCAGCAAGGCGGACTCTGGAAACACCATATATTTT

size: -
V: TRBV7-2
D: TRBD1
J: TRBJ1-1
CDR3: CASSWGQLNTEAFF
DNA: TGTGCCAGCAGCTGGGGACAGTTGAACACTGAAGCTTTCTTT

size: -
V: TRBV6-7
D: -
J: TRBJ1-4
CDR3: CASREETEKLFF
DNA: TGTGCCAGCAGGGAGGAAACTGAAAAACTGTTTTTT

size: -
V: TRBV27
D: TRBD1
J: TRBJ2-7
CDR3: CASRPTDRGLNEQYF
DNA: TGTGCCAGCAGACCAACCGACAGGGGGCTCAACGAGCAGTACTTC

size: once
V: TRBV3-1/TRBV3-2
D: -
J: TRBJ2-5
CDR3: CASSQGPTTEETQYF
DNA: TGTGCCAGCAGCCAAGGTCCTACCACGGAAGAGACCCAGTACTTC

size: -
V: TRBV4-2
D: TRBD2
J: TRBJ2-7
CDR3: CASSQGGGLNEQYF
DNA: TGTGCCAGCAGCCAAGGGGGGGGACTTAACGAGCAGTACTTC

size: -
V: TRBV24-1
D: -
J: TRBJ1-2
CDR3: CATSPSTNYGYTF
DNA: TGTGCCACCAGCCCCAGCACTAACTATGGCTACACCTTC

size: once
V: TRBV29-1
D: -
J: TRBJ2-3
CDR3: CSVTRDFTGTQYF
DNA: TGCAGCGTTACCCGGGACTTCACGGGGACGCAGTATTTT

size: -
V: TRBV19
D: -
J: TRBJ1-1
CDR3: CASSIPRGNQRTEAFF
DNA: TGTGCCAGTAGTATCCCTAGAGGGAATCAAAGGACTGAAGCTTTCTTT

size: -
V: TRBV19
D: -
J: TRBJ2-4
CDR3: CASSEQGRVAKNIQYF
DNA: TGTGCCAGTAGTGAGCAGGGCAGAGTAGCCAAAAACATTCAGTACTTC

size: -
V: TRBV30
D: -
J: TRBJ1-1
CDR3: CAWSVWGGENTEAFF
DNA: TGTGCCTGGAGTGTCTGGGGGGGCGAGAACACTGAAGCTTTCTTT

size: -
V: TRBV19
D: -
J: TRBJ1-1
CDR3: CASYPGRRTRNTEAFF
DNA: TGTGCCAGCTACCCGGGACGGAGAACCAGGAACACTGAAGCTTTCTTT

size: -
V: TRBV28
D: -
J: TRBJ1-2
CDR3: CASSPGQTFNYGYTF
DNA: TGTGCCAGCAGTCCAGGACAGACTTTTAACTATGGCTACACCTTC

size: -
V: TRBV10-2
D: -
J: TRBJ2-5
CDR3: CASSGGETQYF
DNA: TGCGCCAGCTCGGGCGGGGAGACCCAGTACTTC